The rows below give T cell receptor beta chains drawn from one sample of a study of shared clonotypes between healthy human individuals. Profiled with immunoSEQ multiplex PCR; TCRdb holds only in-frame clones, not every one. The data contain about 2.4 million clones, around 94% of them singletons. Sequencing was carried out using naive CD4+ T cells sorted from blood. These receptors were collected from a man aged 18 to 30 in good health. The CDR3 runs from the conserved cysteine through the conserved F or W. Fields, in order: V gene, D gene, J gene, clone size, CDR3 protein, CDR3 DNA. D genes are given only for firm matches. The size field is filled for only some rows; it gives once, few, many or a size class.

>TRBV19|TRBD1|TRBJ1-6|-
CASSSPGTGGSPLHF
TGTGCCAGTAGTAGTCCCGGGACAGGGGGTTCACCCCTCCACTTT
>TRBV6-6|TRBD2|TRBJ2-5|-
CASSYQSSGKETQYF
TGTGCCAGCAGTTACCAGAGTAGCGGGAAAGAGACCCAGTACTTC
>TRBV11-2|-|TRBJ2-7|-
CASSLGWQAAYEQYF
TGTGCCAGCAGCTTAGGATGGCAGGCCGCCTACGAGCAGTACTTC
>TRBV2|TRBD2|TRBJ2-3|once
CASSHSQTSGGGFGTDTQYF
TGTGCCAGCAGTCATAGTCAGACTAGCGGGGGGGGATTTGGCACAGATACGCAGTATTTT
>TRBV19|-|TRBJ1-5|-
CASTVYSNQPQHF
TGTGCCAGTACCGTCTATAGCAATCAGCCCCAGCATTTT
>TRBV6-5|-|TRBJ2-5|-
CASSPPGHYQETQYF
TGTGCCAGCAGTCCCCCCGGACATTACCAAGAGACCCAGTACTTC
>TRBV30|-|TRBJ2-1|-
CAWSEPKEQFF
TGTGCCTGGAGTGAGCCTAAGGAGCAGTTCTTC
>TRBV5-4|-|TRBJ2-3|-
CASSALSPDTQYF
TGTGCCAGCAGCGCGCTAAGCCCAGATACGCAGTATTTT
>TRBV25-1|TRBD2|TRBJ2-5|-
CASSPPDRGGRVGTQYF
TGTGCCAGCAGTCCTCCTGACCGCGGGGGGCGGGTAGGGACCCAGTACTTC
>TRBV11-2|-|TRBJ2-1|-
CASSLVAGVIYNEQFF
TGTGCCAGCAGCTTAGTGGCAGGGGTAATCTACAATGAGCAGTTCTTC
>TRBV7-2|TRBD1|TRBJ1-2|once
CASSWGGGLDGYTF
TGTGCCAGCAGCTGGGGAGGGGGCTTGGATGGCTACACCTTC
>TRBV27|TRBD2|TRBJ2-1|-
CASSLWDYGPREQFF
TGTGCCAGCAGTTTGTGGGACTACGGTCCGCGAGAGCAGTTCTTC
>TRBV10-3|-|TRBJ2-3|once
CAISEPGFSTDTQYF
TGTGCCATCAGTGAGCCGGGGTTTTCCACAGATACGCAGTATTTT
>TRBV19|TRBD2|TRBJ2-3|-
CASTRGTSGISTDTQYF
TGTGCCAGTACCCGCGGGACTAGCGGAATCAGCACAGATACGCAGTATTTT
>TRBV7-2|TRBD2|TRBJ2-2|-
CASSLFLSGRVRAGELFF
TGTGCCAGCAGCTTATTTCTTAGCGGGAGGGTTAGGGCCGGGGAGCTGTTTTTT
>TRBV6-5|-|TRBJ1-1|-
CASSYGAGTEAFF
TGTGCCAGCAGTTATGGGGCAGGGACTGAAGCTTTCTTT
>TRBV5-1|TRBD1|TRBJ1-5|-
CASSLDGTDNQPQHF
TGCGCCAGCAGCTTGGATGGGACAGACAATCAGCCCCAGCATTTT
>TRBV2|TRBD1|TRBJ1-1|once
CAVSSGGNTEAFF
TGTGCCGTCTCGTCAGGGGGGAACACTGAAGCTTTCTTT
>TRBV5-4|-|TRBJ2-7|-
CASTARDSEQYF
TGTGCCAGCACTGCCAGGGATAGCGAGCAGTACTTC
>TRBV27|TRBD1|TRBJ1-4|-
CASSFLTGEKLFF
TGTGCCAGCAGTTTCCTGACAGGGGAAAAACTGTTTTTT
>TRBV4-3|TRBD2|TRBJ2-5|-
CASSQDRSSSGRAETQYF
TGCGCCAGCAGCCAAGATAGGTCCTCTAGCGGGAGGGCGGAGACCCAGTACTTC
>TRBV28|-|TRBJ1-5|-
CASSPPGDLGTQHF
TGTGCCAGCAGTCCCCCCGGAGACCTTGGGACCCAGCATTTT
>TRBV7-2|-|TRBJ1-2|-
CASSLDWGRNYGYTF
TGTGCCAGCAGCTTAGATTGGGGCCGTAACTATGGCTACACCTTC
>TRBV4-3|-|TRBJ2-7|-
CASSQDTNTREQYF
TGCGCCAGCAGCCAAGACACGAATACTAGAGAGCAGTACTTC
>TRBV9|-|TRBJ1-4|-
CASSVGGLYGEKLFF
TGTGCCAGCAGCGTAGGGGGTCTGTATGGGGAAAAACTGTTTTTT
>TRBV7-9|-|TRBJ2-1|-
CASSPLIAGEQFF
TGTGCCAGCAGCCCACTGATAGCCGGTGAGCAGTTCTTC
>TRBV28|-|TRBJ1-6|-
CASSPSRQFGSPLHF
TGTGCCAGCAGTCCCTCGAGGCAGTTTGGTTCACCCCTCCACTTT
>TRBV6-4|TRBD2|TRBJ2-1|-
CARANGASGSYNEQFF
TGTGCCAGGGCAAACGGGGCTAGCGGGAGTTACAATGAGCAGTTCTTC
>TRBV18|-|TRBJ1-2|-
CASSPNIGEASYGGYTF
TGTGCCAGCTCACCAAATATAGGGGAGGCCTCCTATGGTGGCTACACCTTC